The T cell receptor beta chain under discussion was sequenced for a study of blood T cell repertoires in COVID-19. As originally analysed: By means of reference gene primer amplification, nucleated cell counts were estimated. Some clones are missing from TCRdb's copy, which holds only in-frame ones; the method was immunoSEQ multiplex PCR. V, J and clone size were drawn from that table, and D and trimming were deduced from the DNA. The table has around 180,000 clones, more than 70% seen once. Losses at the gene ends were 5 bases for V and 9 bases for J; bases not matched to a gene: 7. The germline V gene has CDR1 SGHNT and CDR2 YENEEA. This CDR3 comprises 15 residues.

The sequence came from a woman aged 25-40 years who had recovered from COVID-19. The sequenced sample consisted of PBMCs or T cells enriched from blood (not recorded which). This sequence joins TRBV11-3 and TRBJ2-1, with 13 positions matching TRBD2. The CDR3 spells CASSIGLAGVGEQFF. The CDR3 DNA sequence: TGTGCCAGCAGCATCGGACTAGCGGGAGTAGGTGAGCAGTTCTTC.